One sample yielded the 2 T cell receptor beta chains listed below, sequenced in a study of graft-versus-host responses after intestinal transplantation. The table came from immunoSEQ multiplex PCR; TCRdb's copy has only in-frame clones and leaves some out. The sample consists of some 79,000 clones, about 89% of them appearing once. No antigen is known for these receptors. Specimen: unstimulated CD4+ T cells sorted from spleen or lymph node cells, collected before intestinal transplant. These receptors all come from a human donor who received an intestinal transplant.

The chain employs TRBV5-4 and TRBJ2-7; tentative D call: TRBD1 (9 bases). V shed 4 bases and J shed 7 bases, with 27 bases lying between them. There are 17 residues in the CDR3. Germline V CDR1 and CDR2: SGHNT, YYREEE (reference sequence). The CDR3 sequence: CASSAGGGQGVPREQYF. DNA for the CDR3: TGTGCCAGCAGCGCCGGGGGGGGACAGGGAGTTCCTAGAGAGCAGTACTTC.

The chain links TRBV6-5 to TRBJ1-1, with D possibly being TRBD1 (6 bases). The V end lost 6 bases, the J end lost 1 base, and 12 bases lay between the germline ends. Per germline, CDR1 MNHEY and CDR2 SVGAGI. The CDR3 has 14 amino acids. The CDR3 nucleotides are TGTGCCAGCAGCAGGGGTGTGGGGAACACTGAAGCTTTCTTT. Translating it yields CASSRGVGNTEAFF.